The T cell receptor beta chain under discussion was sequenced for a study of blood T cell repertoires in COVID-19. Sequenced by immunoSEQ multiplex PCR; TCRdb stores in-frame clones only, minus some. The table lists about 100,000 clones, approximately 89% of them singletons. V shed 5 bases and J 6 bases; nucleotides not matched to a gene: 6. CDR3 length: 16 residues. In germline, CDR1 is SGHVS, CDR2 FNYEAQ. This receptor was obtained from a man between 60 and 75 years old with acute or convalescent COVID-19. Sequencing was done on a sample of peripheral blood. The chain has TRBV7-6 and TRBJ2-1; 14 bases are a match to TRBD2. Here the CDR3 DNA reads TGTGCCAGCAGCCGCCCGGGACTAGCGGGAGTCAATGAGCAGTTCTTC. As protein: CASSRPGLAGVNEQFF.